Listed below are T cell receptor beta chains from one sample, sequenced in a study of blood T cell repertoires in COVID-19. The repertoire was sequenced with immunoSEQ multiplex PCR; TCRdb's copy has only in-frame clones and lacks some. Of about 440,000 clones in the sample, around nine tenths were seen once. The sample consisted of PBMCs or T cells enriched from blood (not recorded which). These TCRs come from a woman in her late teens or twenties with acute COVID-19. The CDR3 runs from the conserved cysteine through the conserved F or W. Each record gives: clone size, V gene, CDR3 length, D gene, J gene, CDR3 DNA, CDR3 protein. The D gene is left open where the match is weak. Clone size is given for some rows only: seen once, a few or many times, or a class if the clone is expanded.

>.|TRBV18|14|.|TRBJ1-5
TGTGCCAGCTCACCTGACAGTAGCAATCAGCCCCAGCATTTT
CASSPDSSNQPQHF
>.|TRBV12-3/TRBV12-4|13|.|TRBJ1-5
TGTGCCAGCAGTTTAACAGCCAATCAGCCCCAGCATTTT
CASSLTANQPQHF
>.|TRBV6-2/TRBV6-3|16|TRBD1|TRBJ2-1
TGTGCCAGCAGTTACCATTCGGGACAGGGCATGGATGAGCAGTTCTTC
CASSYHSGQGMDEQFF
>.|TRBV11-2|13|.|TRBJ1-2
TGTGCCAGCAGCTTCGGATATGCGGATGGCTACACCTTC
CASSFGYADGYTF
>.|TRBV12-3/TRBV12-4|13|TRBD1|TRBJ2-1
TGTGCCGTCAGACAGGGGCTTGAGGATGAGCAGTTCTTC
CAVRQGLEDEQFF
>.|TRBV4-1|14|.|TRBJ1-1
TGCGCCAGCAGCCAAAACAGGGTTGGCACTGAAGCTTTCTTT
CASSQNRVGTEAFF
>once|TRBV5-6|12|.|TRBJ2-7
TGTGCCAGCAGCTTGTCAGGCTACGAGCAGTACTTC
CASSLSGYEQYF
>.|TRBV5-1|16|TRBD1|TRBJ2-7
TGCGCCAGCAGCGCCTCGGCGGCAGGGGGCCTCTACGAGCAGTACTTC
CASSASAAGGLYEQYF
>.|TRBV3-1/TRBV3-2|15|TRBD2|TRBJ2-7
TGTGCCAGCAGCCAAGATAAGCGGGAGTGTTACGAGCAGTACTTC
CASSQDKRECYEQYF
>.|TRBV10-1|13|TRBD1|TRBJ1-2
TGCGCCAGCAGCCTCGGACAGGGGTATGGCTACACCTTC
CASSLGQGYGYTF
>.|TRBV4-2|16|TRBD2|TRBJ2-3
TGTGCCAGCAGCCAAGAACGCGGGGGGGCCACAGATACGCAGTATTTT
CASSQERGGATDTQYF
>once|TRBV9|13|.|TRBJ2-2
TGTGCCAGCAGCGTAGCCTTGACCGGGGAGCTGTTTTTT
CASSVALTGELFF
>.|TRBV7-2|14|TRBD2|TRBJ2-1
TGTGCCAGCAGTCTGAGCGGGAGGGAGAATGAGCAGTTCTTC
CASSLSGRENEQFF
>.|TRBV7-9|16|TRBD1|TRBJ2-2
TGTGCCAGCAGCTCCCGGGACAGGGAGGGCACCGGGGAGCTGTTTTTT
CASSSRDREGTGELFF
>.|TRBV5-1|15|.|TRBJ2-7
TGCGCCAGCAGCTTGGGGTTTAGGACAGACTCCGAGCAGTACTTC
CASSLGFRTDSEQYF
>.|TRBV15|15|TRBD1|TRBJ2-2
TGTGCCACCAGCTCACGACAGGGTTACACCGGGGAGCTGTTTTTT
CATSSRQGYTGELFF
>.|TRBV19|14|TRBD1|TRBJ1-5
TGTGCCAGTAGCGGGACAGGGGGCTTTCAGCCCCAGCATTTT
CASSGTGGFQPQHF
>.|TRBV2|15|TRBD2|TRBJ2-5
TGTGCCAGCACCCCCGGGACTAGCTACCAAGAGACCCAGTACTTC
CASTPGTSYQETQYF
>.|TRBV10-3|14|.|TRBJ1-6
TGTGCCATCAGTGAGTCGGGGGCGAGGGCACCCCTCCACTTT
CAISESGARAPLHF
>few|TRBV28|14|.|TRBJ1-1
TGTGCCAGCACCCCCCAGGACTTGAACACTGAAGCTTTCTTT
CASTPQDLNTEAFF
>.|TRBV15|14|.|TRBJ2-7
TGTGCCACCAGCAGAGATGCAGGGCCTTACGAGCAGTACTTC
CATSRDAGPYEQYF
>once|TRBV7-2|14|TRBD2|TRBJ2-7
TGTGCCAGCAGTGGACACCAGCGGGATCGCGAGCAGTACTTC
CASSGHQRDREQYF
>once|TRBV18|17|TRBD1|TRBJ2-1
TGTGCCAGCTCTCTTAATGCCGGGACAGGGTGGGGAAATGAGCAGTTCTTC
CASSLNAGTGWGNEQFF
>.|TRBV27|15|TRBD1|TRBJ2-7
TGTGCCAGCAGTTTACGGACAGGGAACTCCTACGAGCAGTACTTC
CASSLRTGNSYEQYF
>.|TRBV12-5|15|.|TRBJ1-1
TGTGCTAGTGGTTTGGGGCGGGGGCCTGACACTGAAGCTTTCTTT
CASGLGRGPDTEAFF
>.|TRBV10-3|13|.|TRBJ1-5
TGTGCCACCACGGGGGGAGACAATCAGCCCCAGCATTTT
CATTGGDNQPQHF
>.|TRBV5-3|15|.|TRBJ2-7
TGTGCCAGAAGCTTGTCCGGGACAAAACCTTCCGAGCAGTACTTC
CARSLSGTKPSEQYF
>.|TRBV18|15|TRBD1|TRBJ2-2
TGTGCCAGCTCACCCGGACAGGGCTCCACCGGGGAGCTGTTTTTT
CASSPGQGSTGELFF
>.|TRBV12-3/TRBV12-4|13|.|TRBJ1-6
TGTGCCAGCACTCCCCCCGGGGGTTCACCCCTCCACTTT
CASTPPGGSPLHF
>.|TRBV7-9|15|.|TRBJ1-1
TGTGCCAGCAGCTTATCCCAGGCAATGAACACTGAAGCTTTCTTT
CASSLSQAMNTEAFF
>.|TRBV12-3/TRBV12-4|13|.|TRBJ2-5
TGTGCCAGCATGGAGTTCACGGGGGAGACCCAGTACTTC
CASMEFTGETQYF
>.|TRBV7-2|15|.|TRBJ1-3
TGTGCCAGCAGCCTTGAGGGAGGCTCTGGAAACACCATATATTTT
CASSLEGGSGNTIYF
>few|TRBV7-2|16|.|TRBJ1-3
TGTGCCAGCAGCTTAGTCATGGGCCACTCTGGAAACACCATATATTTT
CASSLVMGHSGNTIYF
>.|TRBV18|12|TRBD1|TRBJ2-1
TGTGCCAGCTTGCAGGGGGCTACCGAGCAGTTCTTC
CASLQGATEQFF
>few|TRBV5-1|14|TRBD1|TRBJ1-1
TGCGCCAGCAGCTTGGGGCAGGGGGCCGATGAAGCTTTCTTT
CASSLGQGADEAFF
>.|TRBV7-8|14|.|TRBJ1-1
TGTGCCAGCAGCTTAGCAGCATTGAACACTGAAGCTTTCTTT
CASSLAALNTEAFF
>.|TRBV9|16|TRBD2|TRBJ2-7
TGTGCCAGCAGCAACCAAAGACTAGCGGGAGGATCCGAGCAGTACTTC
CASSNQRLAGGSEQYF
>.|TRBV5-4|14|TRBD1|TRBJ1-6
TGTGCCAGCCAAAGACAGGGGGGGAATTCACCCCTCCACTTT
CASQRQGGNSPLHF
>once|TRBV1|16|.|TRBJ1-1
TGCACCAGCAGCCTAGATCCGGACAGGGAGAGCACTGAAGCTTTCTTT
CTSSLDPDRESTEAFF
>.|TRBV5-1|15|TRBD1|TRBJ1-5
TGCGCCAGCAGCTTGGCCGGAACAGGGGAACAGCCCCAGCATTTT
CASSLAGTGEQPQHF
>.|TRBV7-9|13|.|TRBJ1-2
TGTGCCAGCAGCCGAGAACTCAGGGCTGGCTACACCTTC
CASSRELRAGYTF
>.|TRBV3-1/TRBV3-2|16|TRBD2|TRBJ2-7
TGTGCCAGCAGCCAAGATCTCGGGCGGGGGTCCTACGAGCAGTACTTC
CASSQDLGRGSYEQYF
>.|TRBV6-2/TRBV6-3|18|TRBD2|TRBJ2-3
TGTGCCAGCAGTTACTCGAATTCGCTAGCGGGAGACACAGATACGCAGTATTTT
CASSYSNSLAGDTDTQYF
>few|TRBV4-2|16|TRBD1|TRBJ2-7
TGTGCCAGCAGCCAAGATCTGGGACAGGGACGGTACGAGCAGTACTTC
CASSQDLGQGRYEQYF
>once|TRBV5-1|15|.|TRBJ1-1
TGCGCCAGCAGCCCAAACAGGCCCACGAACACTGAAGCTTTCTTT
CASSPNRPTNTEAFF
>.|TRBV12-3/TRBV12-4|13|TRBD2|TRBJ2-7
TGTGCCTCTCAACGCCTAGCGGGAACCGAGCAGTACTTC
CASQRLAGTEQYF
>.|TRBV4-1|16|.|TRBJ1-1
TGCGCCAGCAGCCAAAGGGGTTCGATCGTAAACACTGAAGCTTTCTTT
CASSQRGSIVNTEAFF
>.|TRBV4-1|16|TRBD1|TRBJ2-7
TGCGCCAGCAGCCAAGAATATGGGACAGGAGGGTACGAGCAGTACTTC
CASSQEYGTGGYEQYF
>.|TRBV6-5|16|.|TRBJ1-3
TGTGCCAGCAGTTACAGCGCGGACAGCTCTGGAAACACCATATATTTT
CASSYSADSSGNTIYF
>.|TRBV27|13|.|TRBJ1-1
TGTGCCAGCATATCGACAGGTCGGACTGAAGCTTTCTTT
CASISTGRTEAFF
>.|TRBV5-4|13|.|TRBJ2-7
TGTGCCAGCAGCCCCGGGGTTAACTACGAGCAGTACTTC
CASSPGVNYEQYF